The rows below give T cell receptor beta chains drawn from one sample of a study of T-cell memory formation after mild COVID-19. TCRdb re-called the 5' RACE reads through MiXCR, storing one row per CDR3 protein. The data hold tens of thousands of distinct CDR3 sequences, with approximately 9% observed a single time. The sequenced sample was PBMCs or a T cell subset sorted from them (not recorded which). These receptors all come from an adult woman who had mild COVID-19 (a few samples of this study predate the infection). Cell type and time point are not known. Both conserved end residues are part of each CDR3. The order of the fields is clone size, J gene, D gene, V gene, CDR3 protein, CDR3 DNA. D genes are given only for firm matches. Clone size is given for some rows only: seen once, a few or many times, or a class if the clone is expanded.

few	TRBJ2-3	-	TRBV3-1	CASSQERDASTDTQYF	TGTGCCAGCAGCCAAGAACGAGACGCTAGCACAGATACGCAGTATTTT
-	TRBJ2-7	TRBD2	TRBV5-1	CASSLRPGGEWGYEQYF	TGCGCCAGCAGCCTGAGACCGGGGGGTGAATGGGGCTACGAGCAGTACTTC
few	TRBJ1-2	TRBD1	TRBV20-1	CSAEGRDRGIGYTF	TGCAGTGCAGAAGGCCGGGACAGGGGAATTGGCTACACCTTC
many	TRBJ2-1	-	TRBV7-2	CASSLAFRDLAYNEQFF	TGTGCCAGCAGCTTAGCTTTCCGGGACCTTGCCTACAATGAGCAGTTCTTC
-	TRBJ2-7	TRBD1	TRBV10-3	CAISESNRGSDEQYF	TGTGCCATCAGTGAGTCGAACAGGGGGTCCGACGAGCAGTACTTC
few	TRBJ1-1	-	TRBV11-2	CASSPSGIMNTEAFF	TGTGCCAGCAGCCCTTCCGGGATAATGAACACTGAAGCTTTCTTT
few	TRBJ2-6	-	TRBV2	CASSWGSGANVLTF	TGTGCCAGCAGTTGGGGGTCTGGGGCCAACGTCCTGACTTTC
medium-sized	TRBJ2-3	-	TRBV7-2	CASSLWLTDTQYF	TGTGCCAGCAGCTTATGGCTGACAGATACGCAGTATTTT
many	TRBJ2-7	TRBD2	TRBV11-2	CASSPLTGRLNLYEQYF	TGTGCCAGCAGCCCACTTACCGGGAGGCTTAACCTATACGAGCAGTACTTC
few	TRBJ2-7	-	TRBV25-1	CASSERSYEQYF	TGTGCCAGCAGTGAAAGGAGCTACGAGCAGTACTTC
-	TRBJ2-3	TRBD2	TRBV20-1	CSARLAGRTDTQYF	TGCAGTGCTAGACTAGCGGGGCGCACAGATACGCAGTATTTT
-	TRBJ1-1	TRBD1	TRBV5-1	CASSLDGAGGTEAFF	TGCGCCAGCAGCTTGGATGGGGCAGGGGGCACTGAAGCTTTCTTT
-	TRBJ2-3	-	TRBV5-1	CASRGSDTQYF	TGCGCCAGCAGGGGGTCGGATACGCAGTATTTT
-	TRBJ2-7	TRBD1	TRBV3-1	CASSHPGQGSYEQYF	TGTGCCAGCAGCCATCCGGGACAGGGCTCCTACGAGCAGTACTTC
-	TRBJ2-7	-	TRBV24-1	CATSNALGEQYF	TGTGCCACCAGTAACGCCCTGGGAGAGCAGTACTTC
many	TRBJ2-3	-	TRBV7-8	CASSFRGRSTDTQYF	TGTGCCAGCAGCTTTAGAGGAAGAAGCACAGATACGCAGTATTTT
-	TRBJ2-1	-	TRBV25-1	CASRESSYNEQFF	TGTGCCAGCAGAGAGAGCTCCTACAATGAGCAGTTCTTC
-	TRBJ2-1	-	TRBV5-6	CASSLDRRNHNEQFF	TGTGCCAGCAGCTTGGACAGGCGAAACCATAATGAGCAGTTCTTC
-	TRBJ2-1	-	TRBV12-3/TRBV12-4	CASSPQGGISYNEQFF	TGTGCCAGCAGTCCGCAAGGGGGGATCTCCTACAATGAGCAGTTCTTC
many	TRBJ2-1	TRBD2	TRBV11-3	CASSLGGTRGTTGFF	TGTGCCAGCAGCTTAGGGGGGACTAGGGGGACCACCGGGTTCTTC
few	TRBJ1-3	-	TRBV7-2	CASSLRGSQNTIYF	TGTGCCAGCAGCTTACGAGGGTCTCAAAACACCATATATTTT
many	TRBJ2-3	-	TRBV4-3	CASSQDVGTDTQYF	TGCGCCAGCAGCCAAGATGTTGGCACAGATACGCAGTATTTT
few	TRBJ2-7	TRBD2	TRBV5-4	CASSLEAGGVYEQYF	TGTGCCAGCAGCTTGGAGGCGGGGGGGGTCTACGAGCAGTACTTC
few	TRBJ2-1	-	TRBV10-3	CAISVATEQFF	TGTGCCATCAGTGTGGCGACCGAGCAGTTCTTC
-	TRBJ1-1	-	TRBV4-2	CASSQDWAGKNTEAFF	TGTGCCAGCAGCCAAGATTGGGCAGGGAAGAACACTGAAGCTTTCTTT
few	TRBJ1-1	TRBD1	TRBV19	CASTPGQGRNTEAFF	TGTGCCAGTACCCCCGGACAGGGGAGGAACACTGAAGCTTTCTTT
many	TRBJ2-5	-	TRBV6-5	CASSYSAGRIETQYF	TGTGCCAGCAGTTACTCGGCGGGGAGGATAGAGACCCAGTACTTC
few	TRBJ1-5	-	TRBV18	CASSPLPPLLHQPQHF	TGTGCCAGCTCACCACTCCCGCCGCTCCTCCATCAGCCCCAGCATTTT
many	TRBJ2-7	-	TRBV20-1	CSASHRIPYEQYF	TGCAGTGCTAGTCACAGGATTCCCTACGAGCAGTACTTC
few	TRBJ2-5	TRBD2	TRBV29-1	CSVQGSGTSGGETQYF	TGCAGCGTACAGGGATCCGGGACTAGCGGTGGTGAGACCCAGTACTTC
many	TRBJ2-1	-	TRBV7-7	CASSSVGRNEQFF	TGTGCTAGCAGCTCCGTCGGGCGGAATGAGCAGTTCTTC
few	TRBJ2-7	TRBD1	TRBV7-6	CASSRTGTGLYF	TGTGCCAGCAGCCGAACCGGGACAGGGTTATACTTC
few	TRBJ2-2	-	TRBV6-1	CASSLVGDTGELFF	TGTGCCAGCAGTTTGGTTGGGGACACCGGGGAGCTGTTTTTT
many	TRBJ2-3	-	TRBV4-1	CASSRPQSSVGTDTQYF	TGCGCCAGCAGCCGACCACAGTCCTCTGTGGGAACAGATACGCAGTATTTT
-	TRBJ2-3	-	TRBV4-2	CASSQDFGGPRTDTQYF	TGTGCCAGCAGCCAAGATTTTGGGGGGCCGAGAACAGATACGCAGTATTTT
-	TRBJ2-1	-	TRBV24-1	CATRGEGARDNEQFF	TGTGCCACCAGAGGAGAAGGGGCTCGGGACAATGAGCAGTTCTTC
many	TRBJ2-5	-	TRBV24-1	CATSGGETQYF	TGTGCCACCAGTGGAGGGGAGACCCAGTACTTC
many	TRBJ2-5	TRBD1	TRBV6-5	CATLTGGRETQYF	TGTGCCACCCTGACAGGGGGCAGAGAGACCCAGTACTTC
few	TRBJ2-5	TRBD1	TRBV7-9	CASSRTGGGQETQYF	TGTGCCAGCAGCCGGACAGGGGGAGGCCAAGAGACCCAGTACTTC
many	TRBJ1-1	-	TRBV30	CAWSGPGNTEAFF	TGTGCCTGGAGTGGACCCGGAAACACTGAAGCTTTCTTT
many	TRBJ2-3	-	TRBV12-3/TRBV12-4	CASTLGRGTYTDTQYF	TGTGCCAGCACCCTAGGCCGGGGGACCTACACAGATACGCAGTATTTT
many	TRBJ2-7	TRBD1	TRBV5-1	CASSLDTGAFRNEQYF	TGCGCCAGCAGCTTGGATACAGGGGCTTTTAGGAACGAGCAGTACTTC
few	TRBJ2-3	-	TRBV5-6	CASSLNSYTQYF	TGTGCCAGCAGCTTAAACAGCTATACGCAGTATTTT
few	TRBJ2-7	TRBD2	TRBV6-5	CASSQGLAAYEQYF	TGTGCCAGCAGTCAGGGACTAGCGGCCTACGAGCAGTACTTC
-	TRBJ2-1	-	TRBV30	CAWSVLQGGNEQFF	TGTGCCTGGAGTGTACTTCAGGGCGGGAATGAGCAGTTCTTC
-	TRBJ2-3	-	TRBV10-3	CAISESNADTQYF	TGTGCCATCAGTGAGTCAAACGCAGATACGCAGTATTTT
many	TRBJ2-7	-	TRBV5-1	CASTSGTVSYEQYF	TGCGCCAGCACCTCCGGGACGGTCTCCTACGAGCAGTACTTC
-	TRBJ2-7	-	TRBV5-1	CASSWNSYEQYF	TGCGCCAGCAGTTGGAACTCCTACGAGCAGTACTTC
-	TRBJ1-1	-	TRBV18	CASSPPNGNTEAFF	TGTGCCAGCTCACCACCGAACGGGAACACTGAAGCTTTCTTT
many	TRBJ2-5	-	TRBV5-5	CASSSAIAGETQYF	TGTGCCAGCAGCTCCGCGATAGCCGGAGAGACCCAGTACTTC
-	TRBJ1-6	-	TRBV2	CASSEGWGRTNSPLHF	TGTGCCAGCAGTGAAGGGTGGGGCAGAACAAATTCACCCCTCCACTTT